This is a list of T cell receptor beta chains from one sample in a study of CD8 T cells in Susac syndrome. TCRdb processed the immunoSEQ multiplex PCR reads anew with MiXCR; each CDR3 protein has one entry. The data hold some 130,000 distinct CDR3 sequences, with roughly 94% observed a single time. Sequenced input: CD8+ T cells from PBMCs. Receptors originate from a human donor with Susac syndrome. Both conserved end residues are part of each CDR3. The order of the fields is D gene, V gene, J gene, clone size, CDR3 protein, CDR3 DNA. A D gene is named only where the DNA matches it firmly. The size entry is marked missing in some rows and otherwise reads once, few, many or a size class.

TRBD1,TRBV3-1,TRBJ2-7,few,CASSPTGDEQYF,TGTGCCAGCAGCCCCACAGGGGACGAGCAGTACTTC
NA,TRBV28,TRBJ2-1,NA,CASSNPFYNEQFF,TGTGCCAGCAGCAACCCCTTCTACAATGAGCAGTTCTTC
TRBD2,TRBV7-9,TRBJ2-3,NA,CASSSLLASGSTDTQYF,TGTGCCAGCAGCTCCCTTTTGGCTAGCGGGAGCACAGATACGCAGTATTTT
NA,TRBV20-1,TRBJ1-2,NA,CSARERDTDGYTF,TGCAGTGCTAGAGAACGAGACACAGATGGCTACACCTTC
NA,TRBV21-1,TRBJ2-1,NA,CASSINPRLVLGYNEQFF,TGTGCCAGCAGCATAAACCCGCGACTAGTCCTGGGCTACAATGAGCAGTTCTTC
NA,TRBV20-1,TRBJ2-3,NA,CSANLQGYTDTQYF,TGCAGTGCAAACCTTCAGGGCTACACAGATACGCAGTATTTT
TRBD1,TRBV20-1,TRBJ2-2,once,CSAMTGTTGELFF,TGCAGTGCTATGACAGGGACCACCGGGGAGCTGTTTTTT
NA,TRBV12-3/TRBV12-4,TRBJ2-7,NA,CASSYGQFYEQYF,TGTGCCAGCAGCTACGGACAATTCTACGAGCAGTACTTC
NA,TRBV27,TRBJ2-3,NA,CASSLPVGGKTDTQYF,TGTGCCAGCAGCCTTCCAGTGGGCGGGAAAACAGATACGCAGTATTTT
TRBD1,TRBV25-1,TRBJ1-4,NA,CASSESIGTGDEKLFF,TGTGCCAGCAGTGAATCAATCGGGACAGGGGATGAAAAACTGTTTTTT
NA,TRBV20-1,TRBJ1-5,NA,CSARSWTDLDNQPQHF,TGCAGTGCTAGGTCTTGGACAGACCTGGACAATCAGCCCCAGCATTTT
NA,TRBV7-8,TRBJ1-1,NA,CASSFGPGNTEAFF,TGTGCCAGCAGCTTTGGACCGGGGAACACTGAAGCTTTCTTT
NA,TRBV4-1,TRBJ2-7,NA,CASSQVQDSTLYEQYF,TGCGCCAGCAGCCAAGTTCAGGATTCGACTCTCTACGAGCAGTACTTC
NA,TRBV4-1,TRBJ1-1,NA,CASSQVGSEAFF,TGCGCCAGCAGCCAAGTCGGCAGTGAAGCTTTCTTT
NA,TRBV24-1,TRBJ1-1,NA,CATSDGEEAFF,TGTGCCACCAGTGACGGTGAAGAAGCTTTCTTT
NA,TRBV21-1,TRBJ1-5,NA,CASSKIDQPQHF,TGTGCCAGCAGCAAAATAGATCAGCCCCAGCATTTT
NA,TRBV29-1,TRBJ2-1,NA,CSVEVQGKGQEQFF,TGCAGCGTTGAAGTGCAAGGAAAGGGGCAAGAGCAGTTCTTC
NA,TRBV7-9,TRBJ1-2,NA,CASGPGLGYTF,TGTGCCAGCGGGCCGGGGCTTGGCTACACCTTC
NA,TRBV29-1,TRBJ1-1,NA,CSVADPGGMNTEAFF,TGCAGCGTGGCTGACCCCGGCGGGATGAACACTGAAGCTTTCTTT
NA,TRBV7-9,TRBJ2-7,NA,CASSPSGGEQYF,TGTGCCAGCAGCCCCTCGGGCGGCGAGCAGTACTTC
NA,TRBV27,TRBJ2-2,NA,CASSLMAANTGELFF,TGTGCCAGCAGTTTAATGGCAGCGAACACCGGGGAGCTGTTTTTT
NA,TRBV7-9,TRBJ1-1,NA,CASSPLVGTEAFF,TGTGCCAGCAGCCCACTCGTAGGGACTGAAGCTTTCTTT
NA,TRBV27,TRBJ2-1,once,CASSLLSHLGNEQFF,TGTGCCAGCAGTTTATTGTCTCACCTGGGTAATGAGCAGTTCTTC
NA,TRBV15,TRBJ2-7,NA,CATSTSDQEEQYF,TGTGCCACCAGCACCTCGGACCAGGAGGAGCAGTACTTC